This T cell receptor beta chain was observed in a study of identifying expanded T cells in peripheral blood. Germline CDR1 and CDR2: MNHEY and SVGAGI. The V and J ends lost 3 bases and 7 bases respectively, with 9 bases between them. The CDR3 covers 13 residues. General study findings and limits: Approximately two-week clone count variance significantly increased as total template count grew.

Concerning this clone itself: What it binds is unknown.

TCRdb's table, derived via immunoSEQ multiplex PCR, lists solely in-frame clones and lacks some. The sample carries approximately 100,000 clones, roughly 89% recorded once. Healthy donors had no documented immune events, such as infections, while sampled. Sequencing was done on a sample of blood. This receptor was identified in a person aged 18 to 70 in good health. This rearrangement joins TRBV6-5 to TRBJ1-4; D unresolved. As DNA, the CDR3 is TGTGCCAGCAGTTATTGGAAAACTGAAAAACTGTTTTTT. This sequence encodes CASSYWKTEKLFF.